This record covers a single TCR beta chain. Its target is unknown. This may come from a read error, since a much larger clone is one base off. Findings and caveats of the study: Tumor Tregs overlapped most with tumor, then blood, naive CD4+ cells. In terms of TCR gene usage, tumor memory CD4+ T cells clustered together with blood and lymph node memory CD4+ cells, as well as with lymph node naive CD4+ cells.

TCRdb processed the 5' RACE reads anew with MiXCR; each CDR3 protein has one entry. The sample lists tens of thousands of distinct CDR3 sequences, more than 25% occurring once. CDR3 length: 13 amino acids. Per germline, CDR1 MDHEN and CDR2 SYDVKM. Between the trimmed V and J ends, which lost 9 bases and 4 bases, there was a span of 15 bases. Specimen: naive CD4+ T cells sorted from blood. As for subset: naive CD4+ T cells, CD4+CD45RA+CD25-. The V call is TRBV28, the J call TRBJ1-1; D is possibly TRBD1 (5 bases). The sequence was obtained from a female donor with breast cancer. CDR3 loop: CASGPGDFTEAFF. The CDR3 bases are TGTGCCAGTGGTCCCGGGGACTTCACTGAAGCTTTCTTT.